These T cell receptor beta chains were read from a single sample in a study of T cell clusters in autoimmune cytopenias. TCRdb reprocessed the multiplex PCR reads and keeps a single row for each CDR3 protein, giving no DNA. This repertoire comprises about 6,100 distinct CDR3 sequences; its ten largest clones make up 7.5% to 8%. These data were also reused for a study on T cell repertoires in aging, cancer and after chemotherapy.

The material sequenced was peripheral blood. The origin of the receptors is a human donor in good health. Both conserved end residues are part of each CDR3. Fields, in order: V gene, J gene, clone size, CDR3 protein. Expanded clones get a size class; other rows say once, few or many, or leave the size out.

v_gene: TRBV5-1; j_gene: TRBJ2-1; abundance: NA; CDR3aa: CASSLSTPRGEQFF
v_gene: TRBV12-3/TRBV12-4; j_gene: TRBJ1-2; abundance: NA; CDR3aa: CASSLTGTGNYGYTF
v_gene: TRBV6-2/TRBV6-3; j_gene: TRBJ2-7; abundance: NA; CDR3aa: CASSYSSPQHGYEQYF
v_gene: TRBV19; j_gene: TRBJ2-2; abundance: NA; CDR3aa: CDSSLGGGNTGELFF
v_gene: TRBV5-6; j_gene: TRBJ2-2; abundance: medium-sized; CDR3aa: CASSFYYTGELFF
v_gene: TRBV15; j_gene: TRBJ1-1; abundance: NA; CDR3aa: CATSRATGAGSEAFF
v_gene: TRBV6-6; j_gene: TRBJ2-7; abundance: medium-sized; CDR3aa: CASSYSLALSYEQYF
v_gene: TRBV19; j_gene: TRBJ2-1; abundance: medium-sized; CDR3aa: CASGRVNNEQFF
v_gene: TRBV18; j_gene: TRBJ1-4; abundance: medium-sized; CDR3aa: CASSQLDPTKEKLFF
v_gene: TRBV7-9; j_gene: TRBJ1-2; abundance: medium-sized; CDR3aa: CASSGRSYGYTF
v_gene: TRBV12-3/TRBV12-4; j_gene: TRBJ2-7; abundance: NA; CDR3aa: CASSLATGGNEQYF
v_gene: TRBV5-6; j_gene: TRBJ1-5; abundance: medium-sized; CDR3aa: CASSLANRDNQPQHF
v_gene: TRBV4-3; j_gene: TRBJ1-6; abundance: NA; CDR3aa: CASSQGTGLSSPLHF
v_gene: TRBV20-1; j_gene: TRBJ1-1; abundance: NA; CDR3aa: CSAGQLNTEAFF
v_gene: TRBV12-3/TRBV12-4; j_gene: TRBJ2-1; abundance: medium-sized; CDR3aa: CASSARLAGLDNEQFF
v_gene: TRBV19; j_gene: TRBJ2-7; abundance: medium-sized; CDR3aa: CASRKTSAYEQYF
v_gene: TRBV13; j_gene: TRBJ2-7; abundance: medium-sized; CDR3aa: CASSPRTSLEQYF
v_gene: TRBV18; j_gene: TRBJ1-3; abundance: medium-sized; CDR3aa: CASSPPSDSGNTIYF
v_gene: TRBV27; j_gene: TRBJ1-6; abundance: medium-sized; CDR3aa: CASSIDRGQSPLHF
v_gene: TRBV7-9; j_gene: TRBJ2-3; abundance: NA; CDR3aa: CAIAGHKGGTDTQYF
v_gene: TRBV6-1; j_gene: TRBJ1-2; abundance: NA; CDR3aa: CASQKDWESWGYTF
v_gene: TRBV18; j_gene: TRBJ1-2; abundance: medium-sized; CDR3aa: CASSPPIGGGYTF
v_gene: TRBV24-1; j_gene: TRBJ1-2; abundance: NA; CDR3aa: CATNNLQGANYGYTF
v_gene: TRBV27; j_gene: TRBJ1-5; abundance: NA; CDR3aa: CASRPGQGAHQPQHF
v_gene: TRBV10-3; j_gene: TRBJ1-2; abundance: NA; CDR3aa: CAISSNDRSSYTF
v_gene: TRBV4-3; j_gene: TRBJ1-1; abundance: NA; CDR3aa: CASSQDRGTNTEAFF
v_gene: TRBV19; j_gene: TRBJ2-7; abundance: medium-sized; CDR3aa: CASSVSGWGQSYEQYF
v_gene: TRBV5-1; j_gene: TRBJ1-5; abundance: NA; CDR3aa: CASSLGPEDNQPQHF
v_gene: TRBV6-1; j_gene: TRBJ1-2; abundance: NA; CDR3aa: CASSAIQGASGYTF
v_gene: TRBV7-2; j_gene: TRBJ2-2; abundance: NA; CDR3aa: CASSSPGQGAGELFF
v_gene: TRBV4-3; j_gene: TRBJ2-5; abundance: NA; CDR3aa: CASSQDLIAGGGAQYF
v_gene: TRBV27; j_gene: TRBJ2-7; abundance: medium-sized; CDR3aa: CASSMGLPYEQYF
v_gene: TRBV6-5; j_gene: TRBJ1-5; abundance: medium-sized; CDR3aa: CASSRTGESPQPQHF
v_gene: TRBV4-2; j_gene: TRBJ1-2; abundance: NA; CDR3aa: CASSQRGQGNNYGYTF
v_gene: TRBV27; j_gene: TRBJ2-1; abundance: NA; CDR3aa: CASSSSGTTYNEQFF
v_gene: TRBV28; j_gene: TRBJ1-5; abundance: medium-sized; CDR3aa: CASKRDRNQPQHF
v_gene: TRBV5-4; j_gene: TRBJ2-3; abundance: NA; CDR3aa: CASSPGLAGGISSTDTQYF
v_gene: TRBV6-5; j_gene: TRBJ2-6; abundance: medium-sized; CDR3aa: CASSPQAEPFFSGANVLTF
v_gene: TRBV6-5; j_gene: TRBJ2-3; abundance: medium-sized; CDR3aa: CASSYSGPSTDTQYF
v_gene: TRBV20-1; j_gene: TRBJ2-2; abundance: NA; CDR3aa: CSARGSSGTSNTGELFF
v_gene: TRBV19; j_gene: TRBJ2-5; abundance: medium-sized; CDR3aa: CASSGTGEETQYF
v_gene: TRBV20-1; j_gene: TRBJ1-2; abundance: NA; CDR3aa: CSAPRAGANGYTF
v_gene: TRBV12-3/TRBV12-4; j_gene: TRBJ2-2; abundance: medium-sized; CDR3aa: CASSPRAPSTGELFF